The rows below give T cell receptor beta chains drawn from one sample of a study of blood T cell repertoires in COVID-19. Profiled with immunoSEQ multiplex PCR; TCRdb holds only in-frame clones, not every one. The sample consists of 60,000 to 65,000 clones, over 75% of them appearing once. Sequenced input: peripheral blood. Source of these receptors: a man in his sixties with acute or convalescent COVID-19. The CDR3 runs from the conserved cysteine through the conserved F or W. A D gene is named only where the DNA matches it firmly.

D | V | CDR3
TRBD2 | TRBV13 | CASSLGLADSYEQYF
. | TRBV24-1 | CATSDFPQGGYTF
TRBD2 | TRBV28 | CASSLPQTSGSRNEQFF
. | TRBV11-3 | CASSLRGYEQYF
. | TRBV11-2 | CASSSLRRGAAEAFF
. | TRBV10-3 | CAISGANNQPQHF
TRBD1 | TRBV24-1 | CAIAPGTGHTDTQYF
. | TRBV7-3 | CASSLPGGETEAFF
. | TRBV4-1 | CASSTRDGNSEQYF
. | TRBV25-1 | CASSRGKYGYTF
TRBD1 | TRBV28 | CASSSGDRGLGEQFF
. | TRBV5-1 | CASSFHGGDTQYF
. | TRBV11-1 | CASSLYPGSENTEAFF
. | TRBV27 | CASSPGHTNNSPLHF
TRBD2 | TRBV11-2 | CASSSGLAHTDTQYF
TRBD1 | TRBV19 | CASSRETGTNEKLFF
TRBD1 | TRBV19 | CASREGGKGEKLFF
TRBD1 | TRBV19 | CASTLLGQGSSPLHF